The clone carrying this TCR beta chain is judged medium-sized (0.01 to 0.1%). Its antigen is unidentified. Tregs were sorted as CD4+CD25+CD127-/low cells. After constant-region reverse-primer amplification, full-length variable regions underwent semi-nested PCR with Nested Universal Primer A. TCRdb analysed the 5' RACE reads with MiXCR anew, one entry per CDR3 protein. The sample has about 57,000 distinct CDR3 sequences, less than 30% seen once. General study results and limits: Tumor-infiltrating Treg TCR alpha and beta sequences overlapped most with tumor naive CD4+ T cells, then blood naive. Whole repertoires were not studied in the larger cohort, only one V-J beta rearrangement.

What was sequenced was tumor-infiltrating Tregs sorted from the breast tumor. The receptor comes from a female donor with breast cancer.

CDR3 sequence (DNA): TGTGCCAGCAGTACCTATCCCGGGACAGGGTCCTACGAGCAGTACTTC. It encodes CASSTYPGTGSYEQYF. The rearrangement joins TRBV6-2 or TRBV6-3 to TRBJ2-7; 9 bases are a match to TRBD1. Germline values: CDR1 MNHEY, CDR2 SVGEGT. With V trimmed by 5 bases and J by 1 base, 9 bases remained unmatched. The CDR3 is made up of 16 amino acids.